These 12 T cell receptor beta chains came from one sample sequenced in a study of vaccination and CD4 T cells after COVID-19. The treatment was: approximately nine-day PBMC culture with coronavirus spike peptide pools or control peptides (ViraFEST assay). No cognate antigen is known for these TCRs. CD4+ T cells that had been cultured provided DNA sequenced with the Oncomine TCR Beta short-read assay. One entry per CDR3 protein results from TCRdb running MiXCR on the PCR reads. Of 11,000 to 15,000 distinct CDR3 sequences listed, around a third were seen once; the top ten hold around 9.6%. The specimen comprised CD4+ T cells from blood, cultured in vitro, sampled after SARS-CoV-2 vaccination. The receptors were sampled from a human donor who had recovered from COVID-19.

The V and J genes are TRBV28 and TRBJ2-5; D may be TRBD2 (7 bases). Germline CDR1 reads MDHEN; CDR2 reads SYDVKM. The CDR3 totals 15 residues. V was trimmed by 5 bases and J by 5 bases, leaving 18 bases between them. The CDR3 DNA sequence: TGTGCCAGCAGTACCATTTCCGGGGGGCGGGAGACCCAGTACTTC. Amino acid sequence: CASSTISGGRETQYF.

This clonotype was detected only once. This rearrangement joins TRBV19 to TRBJ2-6; D is undetermined. V was shortened by 3 bases and J by 1 base, with 7 bases between the two germline ends. There are 15 residues in the CDR3. Per the germline V gene, CDR1 is LNHDA and CDR2 is SQIVND (reference sequence). CDR3 region: CASSITYSGANVLTF. CDR3 DNA: TGTGCCAGTAGTATTACTTATTCTGGGGCCAACGTCCTGACTTTC.

This clonotype was counted only a few times. The gene calls are TRBV19 and TRBJ2-1; D is possibly TRBD2 (6 bases). Germline-derived CDR1 and CDR2 are LNHDA and SQIVND (reference sequence). The CDR3 has 14 amino acids. V lost 5 bases, J lost 4 bases, and 12 bases lay in between. The CDR3 here is CASSRDSRYNEQFF. In DNA, the CDR3 is TGTGCCAGTAGTCGGGACTCCCGATACAATGAGCAGTTCTTC.

The chain recombines TRBV7-8 with TRBJ1-1; D is undetermined. V was pared by 1 base and J by 1 base, with 7 bases between. From germline, CDR1 is SGHVS and CDR2 FQNEAQ. CDR3 length: 14 amino acids. CDR3 protein: CASSLDGENTEAFF. CDR3 nucleotide sequence: TGTGCCAGCAGCTTAGATGGGGAGAACACTGAAGCTTTCTTT.

The chain combines TRBV5-5 with TRBJ2-1; TRBD2 matches at 11 bases. The ends lost 4 bases at V and 9 bases at J; junction bases unmatched: 12. The CDR3 is made up of 16 amino acids. Germline loops: CDR1 SGHKS, CDR2 YYEKEE (reference sequence). For the CDR3, the DNA is TGTGCCAGCAGCAGACCGGGACTAGCGGCCGCGGGTGAGCAGTTCTTC. Its protein product is CASSRPGLAAAGEQFF. The whole variable domain, filled in from reference TRBV5-5 and TRBJ2-1, reads DAGVTQSPTHLIKTRGQQVTLRCSPISGHKSVSWYQQVLGQGPQFIFQYYEKEERGRGNFPDRFSARQFPNYSSELNVNALLLGDSALYLCASSRPGLAAAGEQFFGPGTRLTVL.

This clonotype was recorded a few times. This chain joins TRBV7-2 and TRBJ2-5; 12 bases agree with TRBD1. The trim removed 5 bases at V and 5 bases at J, leaving 6 bases unmatched. Germline assignment: CDR1 SGHTA and CDR2 FQGNSA. There are 15 residues in the CDR3. CDR3 nucleotide sequence: TGTGCCAGCAGCATGGGACAGGGGGCGGCGGAGACCCAGTACTTC. This gives the protein CASSMGQGAAETQYF.

V is TRBV20-1 and J is TRBJ1-4; 7 nucleotides match TRBD1. CDR1 DFQATT and CDR2 SNEGSKA come from the germline V gene (reference sequence). The CDR3 spans 14 residues. The junction had 11 bases not matched to a gene; V was cut back by 5 bases and J by 8 bases. The CDR3 nucleotides read TGCAGTGCTCCAAGACAGGGACGGGGCGAAAAACTGTTTTTT. Its protein product is CSAPRQGRGEKLFF.

V is TRBV20-1 and J is TRBJ2-2; tentatively, D is TRBD2 (6 bases). CDR1 is DFQATT and CDR2 is SNEGSKA in the germline V gene (reference sequence). The CDR3 runs 17 residues. Trimming stripped 5 bases from V and 7 bases from J, with 26 bases between. The DNA of the CDR3 is TGCAGTGCTCCCATCGGAGGGGAAGGGAACGTGGGCGGGGAGCTGTTTTTT. Translation gives CSAPIGGEGNVGGELFF.

This chain joins TRBV28 and TRBJ2-3; D is possibly TRBD2 (5 bases). Germline assignment: CDR1 MDHEN and CDR2 SYDVKM. The CDR3 covers 11 residues. The germline V and J ends were trimmed by 10 bases and 2 bases, with 7 bases remaining between them. The CDR3 nucleotides read TGTGCCACCGGGGTCACAGATACGCAGTATTTT. Its protein product is CATGVTDTQYF.

This clonotype is termed medium-sized. The chain employs TRBV7-2 and TRBJ2-5; D is perhaps TRBD2 (6 bases). CDR3 length: 14 residues. Trimming took off 0 bases at V and 7 bases at J, with 12 bases between the two ends. Germline CDR1 SGHTA, CDR2 FQGNSA. In DNA form, the CDR3 reads TGTGCCAGCAGCTTAGCGCTCCGGGGAGGGACCCAGTACTTC. This sequence encodes CASSLALRGGTQYF.

CDR3 residues: CAISEQGISNQPQHF. The CDR3, as DNA: TGTGCCATCAGTGAGCAGGGGATTAGCAATCAGCCCCAGCATTTT. The chain couples TRBV10-3 to TRBJ1-5; possible D gene TRBD1, 6 bases. Germline CDR1 is ENHRY and CDR2 is SYGVKD. The CDR3 is 15 amino acids. Trimming removed 2 bases from V and 0 bases from J, with 8 bases in between.

This clonotype occurred a few times. The rearrangement joins TRBV7-2 to TRBJ2-7; the D is unclear. Germline V gives CDR1 SGHTA, CDR2 FQGNSA. The CDR3 spans 16 residues. The ends were cut back, 1 base at V and 4 bases at J, with 17 bases in the middle. In DNA form, the CDR3 reads TGTGCCAGCAGCTTAGAGGGATTAACCCTACGTTACGAGCAGTACTTC. Encoded protein: CASSLEGLTLRYEQYF.